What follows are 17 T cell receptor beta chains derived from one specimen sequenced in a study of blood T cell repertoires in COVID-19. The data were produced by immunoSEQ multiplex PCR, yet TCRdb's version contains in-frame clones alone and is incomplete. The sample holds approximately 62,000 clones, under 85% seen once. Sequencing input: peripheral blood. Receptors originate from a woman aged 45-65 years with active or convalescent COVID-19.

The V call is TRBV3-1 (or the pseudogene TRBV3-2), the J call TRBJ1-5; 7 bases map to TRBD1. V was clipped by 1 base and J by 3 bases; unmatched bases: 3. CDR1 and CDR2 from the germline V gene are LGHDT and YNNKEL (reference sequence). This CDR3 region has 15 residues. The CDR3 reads CASSQGGGLNQPQHF. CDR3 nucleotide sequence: TGTGCCAGCAGCCAAGGAGGGGGCCTCAATCAGCCCCAGCATTTT.

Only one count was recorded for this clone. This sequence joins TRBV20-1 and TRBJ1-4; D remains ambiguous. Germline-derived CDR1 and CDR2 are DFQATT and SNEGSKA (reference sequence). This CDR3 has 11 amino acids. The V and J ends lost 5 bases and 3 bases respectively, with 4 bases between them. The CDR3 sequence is CSAQSNEKLFF. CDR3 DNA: TGCAGTGCTCAGTCTAATGAAAAACTGTTTTTT.

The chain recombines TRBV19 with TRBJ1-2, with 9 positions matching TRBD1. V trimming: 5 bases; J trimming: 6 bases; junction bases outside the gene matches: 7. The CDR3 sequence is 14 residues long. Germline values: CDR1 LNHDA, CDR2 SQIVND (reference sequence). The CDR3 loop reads CASSFYRGLHGYTF. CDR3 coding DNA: TGTGCCAGTAGTTTTTACAGGGGGCTCCATGGCTACACCTTC.

The CDR3 reads CASSPLSSYDSGNTIYF. CDR3 coding DNA: TGTGCCAGCTCACCCTTGTCCAGTTATGACTCTGGAAACACCATATATTTT. The V gene is TRBV18, the J gene TRBJ1-3; D is undetermined. The V gene's germline CDR1 is KGHSH and CDR2 LQKENI. The CDR3 runs to 17 residues. V shed 3 bases and J shed 0 bases, with 15 bases lying between them.

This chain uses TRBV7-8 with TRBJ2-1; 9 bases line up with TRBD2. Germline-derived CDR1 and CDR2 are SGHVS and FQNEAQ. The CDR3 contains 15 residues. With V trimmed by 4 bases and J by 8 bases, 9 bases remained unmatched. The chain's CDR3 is CASSSLAGVVYEQFF. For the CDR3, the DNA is TGTGCCAGCAGCTCCTTAGCGGGAGTGGTCTATGAGCAGTTCTTC.

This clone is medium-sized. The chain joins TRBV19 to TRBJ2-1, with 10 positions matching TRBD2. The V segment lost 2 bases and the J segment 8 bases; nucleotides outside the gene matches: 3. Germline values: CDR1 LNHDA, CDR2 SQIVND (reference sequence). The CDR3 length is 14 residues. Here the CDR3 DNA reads TGTGCCAGTAGTATACTAGCGGGAGTCCATGAGCAGTTCTTC. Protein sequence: CASSILAGVHEQFF.

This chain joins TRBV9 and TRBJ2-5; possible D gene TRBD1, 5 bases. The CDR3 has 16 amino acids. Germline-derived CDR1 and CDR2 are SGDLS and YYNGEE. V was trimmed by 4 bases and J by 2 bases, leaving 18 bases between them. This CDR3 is CASSPLSPTAQETQYF. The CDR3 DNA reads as TGTGCCAGCAGCCCCTTATCCCCGACAGCTCAAGAGACCCAGTACTTC.

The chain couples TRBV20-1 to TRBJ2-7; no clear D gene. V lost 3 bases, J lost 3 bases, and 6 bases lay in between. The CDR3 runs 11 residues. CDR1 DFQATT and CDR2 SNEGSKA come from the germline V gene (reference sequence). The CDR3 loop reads CSASSGYEQYF. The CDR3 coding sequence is TGCAGTGCTAGTTCAGGCTACGAGCAGTACTTC.

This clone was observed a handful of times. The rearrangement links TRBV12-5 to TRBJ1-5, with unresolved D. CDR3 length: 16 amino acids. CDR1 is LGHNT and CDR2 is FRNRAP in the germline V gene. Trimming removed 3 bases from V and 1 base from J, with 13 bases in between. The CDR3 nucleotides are TGTGCTAGTGGTTTCCTCCACGAGGAGAGCAATCAGCCCCAGCATTTT. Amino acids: CASGFLHEESNQPQHF.

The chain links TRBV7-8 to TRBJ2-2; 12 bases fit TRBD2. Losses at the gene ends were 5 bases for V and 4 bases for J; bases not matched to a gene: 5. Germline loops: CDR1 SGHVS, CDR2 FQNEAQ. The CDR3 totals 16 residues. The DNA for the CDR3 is TGTGCCAGCAGCACGGGACTAGCGGGCCTCACCGGGGAGCTGTTTTTT. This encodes CASSTGLAGLTGELFF.

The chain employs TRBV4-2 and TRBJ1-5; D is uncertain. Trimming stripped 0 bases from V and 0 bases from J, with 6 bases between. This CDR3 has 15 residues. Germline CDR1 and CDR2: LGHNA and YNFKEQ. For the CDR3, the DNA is TGTGCCAGCAGCCAAGATCAGAATAGCAATCAGCCCCAGCATTTT. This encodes CASSQDQNSNQPQHF.

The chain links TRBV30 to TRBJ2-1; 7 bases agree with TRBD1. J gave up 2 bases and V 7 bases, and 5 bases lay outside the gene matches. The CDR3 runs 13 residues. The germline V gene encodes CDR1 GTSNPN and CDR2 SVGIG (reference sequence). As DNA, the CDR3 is TGTGCCTTGTCGGGACAGACCTACAATGAGCAGTTCTTC. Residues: CALSGQTYNEQFF.

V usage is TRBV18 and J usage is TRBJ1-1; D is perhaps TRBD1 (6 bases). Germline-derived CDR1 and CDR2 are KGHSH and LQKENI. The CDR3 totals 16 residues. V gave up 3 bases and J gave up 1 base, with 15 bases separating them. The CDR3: CASSPSSQGWNTEAFF. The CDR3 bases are TGTGCCAGCTCACCCTCCTCCCAGGGGTGGAACACTGAAGCTTTCTTT.

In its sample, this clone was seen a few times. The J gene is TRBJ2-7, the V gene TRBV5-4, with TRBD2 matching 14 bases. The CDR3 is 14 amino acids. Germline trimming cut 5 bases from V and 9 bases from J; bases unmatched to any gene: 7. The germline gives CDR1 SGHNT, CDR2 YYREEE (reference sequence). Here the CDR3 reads CASREGLAGERQYF. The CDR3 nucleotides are TGTGCCAGCAGAGAGGGACTAGCGGGAGAACGGCAGTACTTC.

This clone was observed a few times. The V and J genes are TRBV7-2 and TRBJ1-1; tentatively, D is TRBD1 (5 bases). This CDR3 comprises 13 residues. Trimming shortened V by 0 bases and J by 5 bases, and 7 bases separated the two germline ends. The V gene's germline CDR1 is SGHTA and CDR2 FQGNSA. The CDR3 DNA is TGTGCCAGCAGCTTAGCGGGGACTACTGAAGCTTTCTTT. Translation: CASSLAGTTEAFF.

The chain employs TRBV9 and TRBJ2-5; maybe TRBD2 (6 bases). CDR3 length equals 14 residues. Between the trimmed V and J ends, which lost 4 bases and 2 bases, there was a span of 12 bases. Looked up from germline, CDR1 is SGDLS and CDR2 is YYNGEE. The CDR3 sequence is CASSPLRGQETQYF. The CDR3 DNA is TGTGCCAGCAGCCCCCTGCGGGGACAAGAGACCCAGTACTTC.

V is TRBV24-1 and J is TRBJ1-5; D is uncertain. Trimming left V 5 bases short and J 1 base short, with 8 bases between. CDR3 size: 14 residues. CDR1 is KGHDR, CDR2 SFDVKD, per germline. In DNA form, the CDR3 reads TGTGCCACCAGTGTTCACGGGAGCAATCAGCCCCAGCATTTT. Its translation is CATSVHGSNQPQHF.